The TCR beta chain under discussion was sequenced for a study of blood T cells in healthy people across ages. Next came a second PCR, run for about 7 to 12 cycles, which used a sample-barcoded 5' primer along with a J-beta primer mix. MiXCR, applied by TCRdb to the 5' RACE reads, yields one record per CDR3 protein. The sample includes fewer than 2,000,000 distinct CDR3 sequences, around 36% of them seen just once. PBMCs were isolated at a quantity of at least 6.5 million per sample. V lost 4 bases, J lost 4 bases, and 7 bases lay in between. Germline CDR1 GTSNPN, CDR2 SVGIG (reference sequence). CDR3 size: 11 residues.

The sequenced material came from blood. The V call is TRBV30, the J call TRBJ1-2; unclear D gene. This TCR was sampled from a woman in her thirties in good health. The CDR3 loop reads CAWNSVYGYTF. The CDR3 nucleotides are TGTGCCTGGAATTCAGTCTATGGCTACACCTTC.